The clone carrying this TCR beta chain was recorded many times. Its antigen remains unknown. Constant-region reverse primers amplified full-length variable regions, followed by semi-nested Nested Universal Primer A PCR. TCRdb reprocessed the 5' RACE reads with MiXCR, giving one entry per CDR3 protein. The sample holds approximately 29,000 distinct CDR3 sequences, under 30% seen once. Germline V gives CDR1 LNHNV, CDR2 YYDKDF (reference sequence). The CDR3 totals 14 residues. V was cut by 3 bases and J by 5 bases, with 12 bases left in between. Broader study findings: In terms of TCR gene usage, tumor memory CD4+ T cells clustered together with blood and lymph node memory CD4+ cells, as well as with lymph node naive CD4+ cells. Tumor-infiltrating Treg TCR alpha and beta sequences overlapped most with tumor naive CD4+ T cells, then blood naive.

V and J are TRBV15 and TRBJ2-3; maybe TRBD1 (6 bases). The source is a female donor with breast cancer. What was sequenced was naive CD4+ T cells sorted from a lymph node. Subset here: naive CD4+ T cells, CD4+CD45RA+CD25-. The CDR3 nucleotides are TGTGCCACCAGCAGCGGGGTGGGACAAGATACGCAGTATTTT. Amino acids: CATSSGVGQDTQYF.